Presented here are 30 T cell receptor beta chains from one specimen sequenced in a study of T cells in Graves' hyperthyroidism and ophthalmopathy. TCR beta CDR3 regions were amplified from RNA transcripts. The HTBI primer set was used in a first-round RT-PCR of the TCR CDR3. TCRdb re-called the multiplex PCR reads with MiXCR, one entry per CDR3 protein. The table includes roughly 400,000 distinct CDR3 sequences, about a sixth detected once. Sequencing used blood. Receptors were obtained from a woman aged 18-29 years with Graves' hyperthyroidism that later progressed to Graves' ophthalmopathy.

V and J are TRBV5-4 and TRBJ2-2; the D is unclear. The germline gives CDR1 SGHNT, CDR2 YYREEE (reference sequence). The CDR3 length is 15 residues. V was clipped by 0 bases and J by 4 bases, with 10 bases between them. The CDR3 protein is CASSLGRRGTGELFF. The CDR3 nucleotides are TGTGCCAGCAGCTTGGGACGGCGAGGCACCGGGGAGCTGTTTTTT. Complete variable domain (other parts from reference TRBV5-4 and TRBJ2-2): ETGVTQSPTHLIKTRGQQVTLRCSSQSGHNTVSWYQQALGQGPQFIFQYYREEENGRGNFPPRFSGLQFPNYSSELNVNALELDDSALYLCASSLGRRGTGELFFGEGSRLTVL.

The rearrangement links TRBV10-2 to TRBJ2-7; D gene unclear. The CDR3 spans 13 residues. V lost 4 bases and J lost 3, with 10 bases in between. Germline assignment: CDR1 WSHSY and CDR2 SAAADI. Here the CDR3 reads CASSVGTFYEQYF. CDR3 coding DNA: TGCGCCAGCAGTGTAGGCACGTTCTACGAGCAGTACTTC.

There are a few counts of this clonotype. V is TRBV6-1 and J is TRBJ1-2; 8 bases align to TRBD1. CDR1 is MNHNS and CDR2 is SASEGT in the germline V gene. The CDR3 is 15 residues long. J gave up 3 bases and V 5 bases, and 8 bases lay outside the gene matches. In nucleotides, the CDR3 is TGTGCCAGCAGTCCCTGGACAGGGATAGACTATGGCTACACCTTC. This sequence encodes CASSPWTGIDYGYTF.

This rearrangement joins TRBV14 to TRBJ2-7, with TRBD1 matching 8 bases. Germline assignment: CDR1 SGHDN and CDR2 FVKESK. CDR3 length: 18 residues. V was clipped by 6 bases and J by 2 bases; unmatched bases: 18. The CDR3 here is CASRPSPGQEGLAYEQYF. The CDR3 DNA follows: TGTGCCAGCAGGCCTTCCCCGGGACAGGAGGGTTTGGCCTACGAGCAGTACTTC. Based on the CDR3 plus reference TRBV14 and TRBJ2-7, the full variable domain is EAGVTQFPSHSVIEKGQTVTLRCDPISGHDNLYWYRRVMGKEIKFLLHFVKESKQDESGMPNNRFLAERTGGTYSTLKVQPAELEDSGVYFCASRPSPGQEGLAYEQYFGPGTRLTVT.

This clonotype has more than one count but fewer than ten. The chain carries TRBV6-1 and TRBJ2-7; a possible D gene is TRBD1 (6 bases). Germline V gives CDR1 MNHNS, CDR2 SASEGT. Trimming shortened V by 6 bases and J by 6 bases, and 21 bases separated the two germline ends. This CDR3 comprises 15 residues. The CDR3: CASSPGQSGLSEQYF. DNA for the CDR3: TGTGCCAGCAGCCCCGGACAGAGTGGTCTTTCCGAGCAGTACTTC.

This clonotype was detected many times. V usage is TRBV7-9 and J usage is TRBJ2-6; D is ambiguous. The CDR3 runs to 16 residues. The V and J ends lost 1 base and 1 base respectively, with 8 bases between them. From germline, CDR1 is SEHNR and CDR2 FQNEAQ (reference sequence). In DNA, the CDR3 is TGTGCCAGCAGCTTAGTCGGGTATTCTGGGGCCAACGTCCTGACTTTC. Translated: CASSLVGYSGANVLTF.

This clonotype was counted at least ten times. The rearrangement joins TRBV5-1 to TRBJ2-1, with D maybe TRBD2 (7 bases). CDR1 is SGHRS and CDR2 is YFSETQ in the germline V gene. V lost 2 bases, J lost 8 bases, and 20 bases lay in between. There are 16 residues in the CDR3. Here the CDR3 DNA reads TGCGCCAGCAGCTTCCCCAGGGGCGGGAGACTTGATGAGCAGTTCTTC. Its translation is CASSFPRGGRLDEQFF.

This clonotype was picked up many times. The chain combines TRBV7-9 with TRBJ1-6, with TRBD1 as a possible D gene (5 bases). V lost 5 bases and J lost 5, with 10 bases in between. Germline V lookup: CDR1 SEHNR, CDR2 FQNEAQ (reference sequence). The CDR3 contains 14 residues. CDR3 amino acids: CASSPDSNNSPLHF. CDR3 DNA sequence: TGTGCCAGCAGCCCCGACAGCAATAATTCACCCCTCCACTTT.

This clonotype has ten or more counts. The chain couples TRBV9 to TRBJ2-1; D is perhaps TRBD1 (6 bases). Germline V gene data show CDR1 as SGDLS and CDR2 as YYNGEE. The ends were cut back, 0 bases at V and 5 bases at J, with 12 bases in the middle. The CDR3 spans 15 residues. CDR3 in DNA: TGTGCCAGCAGCGTAGCAGGGGTACGTGACAATGAGCAGTTCTTC. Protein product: CASSVAGVRDNEQFF.

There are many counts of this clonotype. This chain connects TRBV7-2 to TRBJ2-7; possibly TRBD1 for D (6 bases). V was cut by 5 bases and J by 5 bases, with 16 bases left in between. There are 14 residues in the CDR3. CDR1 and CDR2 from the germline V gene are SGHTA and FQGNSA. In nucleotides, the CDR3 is TGTGCCAGCAGCCGCATCCAGGGGTCTAACGAGCAGTACTTC. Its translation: CASSRIQGSNEQYF. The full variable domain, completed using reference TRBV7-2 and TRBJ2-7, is GAGVSQSPSNKVTEKGKDVELRCDPISGHTALYWYRQSLGQGLEFLIYFQGNSAPDKSGLPSDRFSAERTGGSVSTLTIQRTQQEDSAVYLCASSRIQGSNEQYFGPGTRLTVT.

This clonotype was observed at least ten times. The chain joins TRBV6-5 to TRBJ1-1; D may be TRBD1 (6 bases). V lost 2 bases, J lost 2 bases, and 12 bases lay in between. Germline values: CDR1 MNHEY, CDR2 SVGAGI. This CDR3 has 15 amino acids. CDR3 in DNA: TGTGCCAGCAGTTACGGCGGGGGCGGAAACACTGAAGCTTTCTTT. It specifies CASSYGGGGNTEAFF.

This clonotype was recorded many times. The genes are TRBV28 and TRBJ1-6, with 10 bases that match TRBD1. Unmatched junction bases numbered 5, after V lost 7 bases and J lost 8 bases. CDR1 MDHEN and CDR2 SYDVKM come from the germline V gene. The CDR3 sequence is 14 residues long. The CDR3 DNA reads TGTGCCAGCACCAAGACAGGGGGCTATTCACCCCTCCACTTT. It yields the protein CASTKTGGYSPLHF. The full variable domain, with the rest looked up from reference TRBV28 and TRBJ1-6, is DVKVTQSSRYLVKRTGEKVFLECVQDMDHENMFWYRQDPGLGLRLIYFSYDVKMKEKGDIPEGYSVSREKKERFSLILESASTNQTSMYLCASTKTGGYSPLHFGNGTRLTVT.

The CDR3 nucleotides read TGTGCCAGCAGTCAAGGACAGCTTAGCACAGATACGCAGTATTTT. This codes for CASSQGQLSTDTQYF. The chain combines TRBV28 with TRBJ2-3; D perhaps matches TRBD1 (6 bases). This CDR3 spans 15 amino acids. Germline CDR1 and CDR2: MDHEN and SYDVKM. Trimming removed 5 bases from V and 0 bases from J, with 12 bases in between.

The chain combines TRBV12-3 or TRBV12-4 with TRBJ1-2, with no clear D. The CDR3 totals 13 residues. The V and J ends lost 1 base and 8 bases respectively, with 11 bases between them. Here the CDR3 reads CASSLGAGEGYTF. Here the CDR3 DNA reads TGTGCCAGCAGTTTAGGAGCTGGAGAGGGCTACACCTTC.

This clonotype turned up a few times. CDR3 DNA: TGTGCCAGCAGAGACACATTACCCCGAGATACGCAGTATTTT. Residues: CASRDTLPRDTQYF. This chain links TRBV6-1 with TRBJ2-3; no reliable D call. The CDR3 loop spans 14 amino acids. Germline V CDR1 and CDR2: MNHNS, SASEGT. Trimming shortened V by 6 bases and J by 5 bases, and 15 bases separated the two germline ends.

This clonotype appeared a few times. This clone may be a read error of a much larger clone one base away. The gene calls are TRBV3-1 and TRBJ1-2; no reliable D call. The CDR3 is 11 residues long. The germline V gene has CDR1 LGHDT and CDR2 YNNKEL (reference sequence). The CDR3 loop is CASSQDGGCTF. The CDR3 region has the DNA TGTGCCAGCAGCCAGGACGGAGGCTGCACCTTC.

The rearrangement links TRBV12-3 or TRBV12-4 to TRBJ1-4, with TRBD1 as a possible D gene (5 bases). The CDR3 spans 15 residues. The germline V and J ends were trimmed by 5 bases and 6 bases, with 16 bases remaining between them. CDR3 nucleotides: TGTGCCAGCAGTCCACCGGGACGAGGAGATGAAAAACTGTTTTTT. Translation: CASSPPGRGDEKLFF.

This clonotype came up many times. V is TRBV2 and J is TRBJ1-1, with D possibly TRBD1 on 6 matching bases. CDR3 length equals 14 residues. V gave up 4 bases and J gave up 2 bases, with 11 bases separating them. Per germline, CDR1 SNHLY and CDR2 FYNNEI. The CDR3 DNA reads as TGTGCCAGCAGTGTAGGGGGGGCTAACACTGAAGCTTTCTTT. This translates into CASSVGGANTEAFF.

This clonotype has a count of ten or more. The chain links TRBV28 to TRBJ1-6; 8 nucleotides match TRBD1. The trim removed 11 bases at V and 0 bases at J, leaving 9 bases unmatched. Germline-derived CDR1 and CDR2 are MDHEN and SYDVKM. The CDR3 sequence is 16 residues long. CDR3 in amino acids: CASRGQGVSYNSPLHF. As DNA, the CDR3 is TGTGCCTCCAGGGGGCAGGGCGTCTCCTATAATTCACCCCTCCACTTT.

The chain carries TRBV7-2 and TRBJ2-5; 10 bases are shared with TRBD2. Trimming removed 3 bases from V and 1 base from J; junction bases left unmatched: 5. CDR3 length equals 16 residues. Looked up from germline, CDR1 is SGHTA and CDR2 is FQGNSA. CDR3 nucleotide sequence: TGTGCCAGCAGCTTTCTAGCGGGAGTTACCCAAGAGACCCAGTACTTC. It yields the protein CASSFLAGVTQETQYF.

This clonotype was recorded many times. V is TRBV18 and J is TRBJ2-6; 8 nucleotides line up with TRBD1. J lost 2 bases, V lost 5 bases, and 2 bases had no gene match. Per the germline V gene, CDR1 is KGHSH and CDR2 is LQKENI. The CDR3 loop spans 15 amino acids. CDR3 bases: TGTGCCAGCTCAGCACAGGGGGCTGGGGCCAACGTCCTGACTTTC. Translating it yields CASSAQGAGANVLTF.

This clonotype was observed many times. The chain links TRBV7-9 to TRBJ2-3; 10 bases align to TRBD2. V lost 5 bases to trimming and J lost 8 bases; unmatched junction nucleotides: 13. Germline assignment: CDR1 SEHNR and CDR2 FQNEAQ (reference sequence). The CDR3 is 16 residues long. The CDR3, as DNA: TGTGCCAGCAGCCCAGGGGGTCTAGCGGGAGCGGTTACGCAGTATTTT. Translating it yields CASSPGGLAGAVTQYF.

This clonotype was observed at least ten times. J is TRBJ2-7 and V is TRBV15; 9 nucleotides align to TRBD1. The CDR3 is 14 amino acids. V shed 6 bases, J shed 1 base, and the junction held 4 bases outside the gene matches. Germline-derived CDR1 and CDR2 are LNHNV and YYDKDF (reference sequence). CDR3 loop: CATSPDRGSYEQYF. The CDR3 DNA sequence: TGTGCCACCAGTCCGGACAGGGGTTCCTACGAGCAGTACTTC. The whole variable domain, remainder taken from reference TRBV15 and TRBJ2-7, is DAMVIQNPRYQVTQFGKPVTLSCSQTLNHNVMYWYQQKSSQAPKLLFHYYDKDFNNEADTPDNFQSRRPNTSFCFLDIRSPGLGDTAMYLCATSPDRGSYEQYFGPGTRLTVT.

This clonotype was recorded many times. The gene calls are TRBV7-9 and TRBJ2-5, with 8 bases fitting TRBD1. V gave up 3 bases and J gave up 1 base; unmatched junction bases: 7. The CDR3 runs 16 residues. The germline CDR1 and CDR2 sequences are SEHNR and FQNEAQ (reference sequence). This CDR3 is CASSLGHGQGQETQYF. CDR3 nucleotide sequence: TGTGCCAGCAGCTTGGGCCATGGACAGGGCCAAGAGACCCAGTACTTC.

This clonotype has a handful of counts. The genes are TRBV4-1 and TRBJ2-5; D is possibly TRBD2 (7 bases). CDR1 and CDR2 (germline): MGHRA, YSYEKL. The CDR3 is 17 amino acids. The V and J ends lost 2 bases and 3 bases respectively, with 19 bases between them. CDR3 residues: CASSQFPPGEGEETQYF. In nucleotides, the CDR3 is TGCGCCAGCAGCCAATTCCCTCCAGGGGAGGGAGAAGAGACCCAGTACTTC.

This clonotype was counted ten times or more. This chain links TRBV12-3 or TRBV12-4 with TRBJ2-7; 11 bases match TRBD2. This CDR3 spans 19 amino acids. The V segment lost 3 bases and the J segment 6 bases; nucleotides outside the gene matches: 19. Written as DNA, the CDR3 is TGTGCCAGCAGTTTTTCGATTAGGTTCGAACTAGCGGGAGAGGGCGAGCAGTACTTC. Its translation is CASSFSIRFELAGEGEQYF.

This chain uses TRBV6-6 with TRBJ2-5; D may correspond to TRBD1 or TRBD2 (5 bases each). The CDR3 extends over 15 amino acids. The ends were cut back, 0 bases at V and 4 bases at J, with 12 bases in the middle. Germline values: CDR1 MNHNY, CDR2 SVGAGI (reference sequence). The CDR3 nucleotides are TGTGCCAGCAGTTACTCAGCTGGGGCGGGAGAGACCCAGTACTTC. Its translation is CASSYSAGAGETQYF.

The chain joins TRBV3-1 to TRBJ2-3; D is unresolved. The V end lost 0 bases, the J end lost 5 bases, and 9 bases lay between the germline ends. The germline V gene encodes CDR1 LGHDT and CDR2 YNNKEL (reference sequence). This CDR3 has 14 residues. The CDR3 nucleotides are TGTGCCAGCAGCCAAGATTTCCGCGGAGATACGCAGTATTTT. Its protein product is CASSQDFRGDTQYF.

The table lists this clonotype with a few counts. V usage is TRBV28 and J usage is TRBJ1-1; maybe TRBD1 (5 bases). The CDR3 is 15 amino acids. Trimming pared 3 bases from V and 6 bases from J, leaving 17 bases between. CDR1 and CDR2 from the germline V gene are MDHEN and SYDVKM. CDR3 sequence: CASSLRTSWVAEAFF. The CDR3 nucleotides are TGTGCCAGCAGTTTGAGGACATCGTGGGTTGCTGAAGCTTTCTTT.

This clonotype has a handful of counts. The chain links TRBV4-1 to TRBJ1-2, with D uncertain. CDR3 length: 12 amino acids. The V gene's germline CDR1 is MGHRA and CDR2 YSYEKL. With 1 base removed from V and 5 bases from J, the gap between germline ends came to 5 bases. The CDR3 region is CASSQGQYGYTF. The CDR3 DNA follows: TGCGCCAGCAGCCAAGGGCAGTATGGCTACACCTTC.